This T cell receptor beta chain is from a study of blood T cell repertoires in COVID-19. Libraries were prepared by immunoSEQ multiplex PCR; TCRdb keeps only in-frame clonotypes and omits some of them. The top ten clones hold roughly 6% of a sample with some 300,000 clones, more than 80% of them seen once. Germline values: CDR1 LGHNA, CDR2 YNFKEQ. The CDR3 runs 13 residues. The V end lost 0 bases, the J end lost 5 bases, and 7 bases lay between the germline ends. The chain uses TRBV4-2 and TRBJ1-2; no reliable D call. This TCR was recovered from a woman aged 45 to 65 with COVID-19, enrolled during active disease. The source material was peripheral blood. Written as DNA, the CDR3 is TGTGCCAGCAGCCAAGATCGAGGTTATGGCTACACCTTC. Residues: CASSQDRGYGYTF.